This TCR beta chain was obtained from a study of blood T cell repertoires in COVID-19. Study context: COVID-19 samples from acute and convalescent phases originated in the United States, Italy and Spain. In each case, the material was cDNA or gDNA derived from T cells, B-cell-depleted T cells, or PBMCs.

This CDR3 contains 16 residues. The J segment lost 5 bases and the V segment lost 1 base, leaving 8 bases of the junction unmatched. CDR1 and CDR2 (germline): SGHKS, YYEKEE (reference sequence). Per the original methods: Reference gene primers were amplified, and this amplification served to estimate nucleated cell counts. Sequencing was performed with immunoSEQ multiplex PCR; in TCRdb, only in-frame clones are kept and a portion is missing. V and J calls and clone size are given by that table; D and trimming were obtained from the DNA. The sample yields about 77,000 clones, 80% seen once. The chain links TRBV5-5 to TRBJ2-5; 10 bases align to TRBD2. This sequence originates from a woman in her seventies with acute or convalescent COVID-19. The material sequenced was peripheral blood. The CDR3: CASSLTLAGVRETQYF. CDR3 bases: TGTGCCAGCAGCTTGACTCTAGCGGGGGTCCGGGAGACCCAGTACTTC.